These T cell receptor beta chains were read from a single sample in a study of siplizumab effects on memory and regulatory T cells. TCRdb's table, derived via immunoSEQ multiplex PCR, lists solely in-frame clones and lacks some. The profile shows over 70,000 clones, around 90% of them singletons. Sequenced material: CD4+ T cells sorted from blood. All receptors come from a human donor in good health. Both conserved end residues are part of each CDR3. D genes are given only for firm matches. Clone size is not always given. Where it is, it says once, few, many or a class for expanded clones.

d_call: TRBD2
v_call: TRBV9
clone_size: -
j_call: TRBJ2-5
cdr3_aa: CASSVGPGGRVLETQYF
cdr3_nt: TGTGCCAGCAGCGTAGGTCCCGGCGGGAGGGTCCTGGAGACCCAGTACTTC

d_call: -
v_call: TRBV7-3
clone_size: -
j_call: TRBJ2-2
cdr3_aa: CASSQGTRNTGELFF
cdr3_nt: TGTGCCAGCAGCCAAGGGACACGTAACACCGGGGAGCTGTTTTTT

d_call: TRBD2
v_call: TRBV18
clone_size: -
j_call: TRBJ2-5
cdr3_aa: CASSIRLAGEEETQYF
cdr3_nt: TGTGCCAGCTCAATACGACTAGCGGGAGAGGAGGAGACCCAGTACTTC

d_call: -
v_call: TRBV28
clone_size: -
j_call: TRBJ2-5
cdr3_aa: CASSLGRGARQETQYF
cdr3_nt: TGTGCCAGCAGTTTGGGGCGGGGTGCGCGGCAAGAGACCCAGTACTTC

d_call: -
v_call: TRBV19
clone_size: -
j_call: TRBJ2-2
cdr3_aa: CASSIAGAGELFF
cdr3_nt: TGTGCCAGTAGTATAGCAGGGGCCGGGGAGCTGTTTTTT

d_call: -
v_call: TRBV6-1
clone_size: -
j_call: TRBJ2-1
cdr3_aa: CASRTGTLHNEQFF
cdr3_nt: TGTGCCAGCAGAACCGGGACACTTCACAATGAGCAGTTCTTC

d_call: TRBD1
v_call: TRBV4-1
clone_size: -
j_call: TRBJ1-4
cdr3_aa: CASSPIGTGNEKLFF
cdr3_nt: TGCGCCAGCAGCCCAATCGGGACAGGGAATGAAAAACTGTTTTTT

d_call: TRBD2
v_call: TRBV29-1
clone_size: -
j_call: TRBJ2-5
cdr3_aa: CSVAILAEPATQYF
cdr3_nt: TGCAGCGTCGCCATACTAGCGGAGCCCGCTACCCAGTACTTC

d_call: -
v_call: TRBV2
clone_size: once
j_call: TRBJ1-2
cdr3_aa: CASSEGPAPNYGYTF
cdr3_nt: TGTGCCAGCAGTGAAGGCCCTGCCCCTAACTATGGCTACACCTTC

d_call: -
v_call: TRBV5-1
clone_size: -
j_call: TRBJ2-7
cdr3_aa: CASSLDGSSAYEQYF
cdr3_nt: TGCGCCAGCAGCTTGGATGGTAGCAGCGCCTACGAGCAGTACTTC

d_call: -
v_call: TRBV25-1
clone_size: -
j_call: TRBJ1-1
cdr3_aa: CASSGNRMEAFF
cdr3_nt: TGTGCCAGCAGTGGCAATCGGATGGAAGCTTTCTTT

d_call: -
v_call: TRBV5-6
clone_size: once
j_call: TRBJ2-3
cdr3_aa: CASSLLVSFSTDTQYF
cdr3_nt: TGTGCCAGCAGCTTGTTGGTCAGTTTCTCCACAGATACGCAGTATTTT

d_call: -
v_call: TRBV5-1
clone_size: -
j_call: TRBJ2-7
cdr3_aa: CASSLAQGDYEQYF
cdr3_nt: TGCGCCAGCAGCTTGGCACAGGGAGACTACGAGCAGTACTTC

d_call: -
v_call: TRBV5-4
clone_size: -
j_call: TRBJ1-1
cdr3_aa: CASSTAMSEAFF
cdr3_nt: TGTGCCAGCAGCACCGCCATGAGTGAAGCTTTCTTT

d_call: TRBD2
v_call: TRBV19
clone_size: -
j_call: TRBJ2-2
cdr3_aa: CASSGPTSGNTGELFF
cdr3_nt: TGTGCCAGTAGCGGCCCGACTAGCGGAAACACCGGGGAGCTGTTTTTT

d_call: -
v_call: TRBV6-1
clone_size: -
j_call: TRBJ2-7
cdr3_aa: CASSEVRGGRDEQYF
cdr3_nt: TGTGCCAGCAGTGAGGTCAGGGGGGGAAGAGACGAGCAGTACTTC

d_call: -
v_call: TRBV11-3
clone_size: -
j_call: TRBJ2-1
cdr3_aa: CASSLLAVSYNEQFF
cdr3_nt: TGTGCCAGCAGCTTATTAGCGGTTTCCTACAATGAGCAGTTCTTC

d_call: TRBD2
v_call: TRBV5-4
clone_size: -
j_call: TRBJ2-3
cdr3_aa: CASSTGLAGGIGDTQYF
cdr3_nt: TGTGCCAGCAGCACGGGACTAGCGGGAGGGATTGGGGATACGCAGTATTTT

d_call: -
v_call: TRBV7-8
clone_size: -
j_call: TRBJ2-7
cdr3_aa: CASSLVADGNYEQYF
cdr3_nt: TGTGCCAGCAGCTTAGTCGCGGACGGCAACTACGAGCAGTACTTC

d_call: -
v_call: TRBV7-9
clone_size: -
j_call: TRBJ2-1
cdr3_aa: CASRPTSNEQFF
cdr3_nt: TGTGCCAGCAGGCCTACTAGCAATGAGCAGTTCTTC

d_call: -
v_call: TRBV4-1
clone_size: -
j_call: TRBJ1-1
cdr3_aa: CASSQNTEAFF
cdr3_nt: TGCGCCAGCAGCCAAAACACTGAAGCTTTCTTT

d_call: -
v_call: TRBV10-3
clone_size: -
j_call: TRBJ2-7
cdr3_aa: CAITAEGDGSYEQYF
cdr3_nt: TGTGCCATCACGGCGGAGGGCGATGGCTCCTACGAGCAGTACTTC

d_call: -
v_call: TRBV5-1
clone_size: -
j_call: TRBJ2-7
cdr3_aa: CASSLAQGEDEQYF
cdr3_nt: TGCGCCAGCAGCTTGGCCCAGGGAGAGGATGAGCAGTACTTC

d_call: TRBD1
v_call: TRBV27
clone_size: -
j_call: TRBJ1-1
cdr3_aa: CASSATTGGQNTEAFF
cdr3_nt: TGTGCCAGCAGCGCAACGACAGGGGGGCAGAACACTGAAGCTTTCTTT

d_call: -
v_call: TRBV29-1
clone_size: -
j_call: TRBJ1-2
cdr3_aa: CSVEDRAGGRDYGYTF
cdr3_nt: TGCAGCGTTGAAGATCGAGCGGGGGGCAGAGACTATGGCTACACCTTC

d_call: -
v_call: TRBV21-1
clone_size: -
j_call: TRBJ2-5
cdr3_aa: CASSKHLYF
cdr3_nt: TGTGCCAGCAGCAAACATCTGTACTTC

d_call: -
v_call: TRBV19
clone_size: -
j_call: TRBJ2-7
cdr3_aa: CATSGPISYEQYF
cdr3_nt: TGTGCCACCTCGGGACCGATATCCTACGAGCAGTACTTC

d_call: -
v_call: TRBV30
clone_size: -
j_call: TRBJ1-4
cdr3_aa: CAWTKKATDGLNEKLFF
cdr3_nt: TGTGCCTGGACCAAGAAGGCTACGGACGGACTTAATGAAAAACTGTTTTTT

d_call: -
v_call: TRBV7-3
clone_size: -
j_call: TRBJ2-1
cdr3_aa: CASSPGRGEQFF
cdr3_nt: TGTGCCAGCAGCCCGGGTCGGGGTGAGCAGTTCTTC

d_call: TRBD1
v_call: TRBV11-3
clone_size: once
j_call: TRBJ1-3
cdr3_aa: CASRFSGGQENTIYF
cdr3_nt: TGTGCCAGCAGATTTAGCGGCGGACAGGAAAACACCATATATTTT

d_call: TRBD2
v_call: TRBV4-1
clone_size: -
j_call: TRBJ2-4
cdr3_aa: CASSPRALAGDKNIQYF
cdr3_nt: TGCGCCAGCAGCCCCAGAGCACTAGCGGGAGACAAAAACATTCAGTACTTC

d_call: -
v_call: TRBV7-2
clone_size: -
j_call: TRBJ2-1
cdr3_aa: CASSLGRARNYNEQFF
cdr3_nt: TGTGCCAGCAGCTTAGGTAGGGCTAGGAATTACAATGAGCAGTTCTTC

d_call: -
v_call: TRBV7-3
clone_size: -
j_call: TRBJ2-3
cdr3_aa: CASSLGTAGLTDTQYF
cdr3_nt: TGTGCCAGCAGCTTAGGGACCGCCGGGTTGACAGATACGCAGTATTTT